These T cell receptor beta chains were read from a single sample in a study of CD8 T cells in ankylosing spondylitis. TCRdb re-called the 5' RACE reads through MiXCR, storing one row per CDR3 protein. The sample has approximately 400,000 distinct CDR3 sequences; roughly 17% are singletons. Sequencing used blood, either unsorted or a sorted T cell fraction (not recorded which). All receptors derive from a male donor with ankylosing spondylitis. Each CDR3 is given with its conserved first and last residue. A D gene is named only where the DNA matches it firmly. Some rows have no size entry. The others give once, few or many, or a class for an expanded clone.

>-|-|TRBV7-9|TRBJ1-5
CASSLTGEAPQHF
TGTGCCAGCAGCTTAACCGGCGAAGCGCCCCAGCATTTT
>-|few|TRBV20-1|TRBJ2-7
CSARHLQNSYEQYF
TGCAGTGCTAGACATCTACAGAACTCCTACGAGCAGTACTTC
>TRBD1|-|TRBV7-2|TRBJ2-3
CASSLGVGTGSTDTQYF
TGTGCCAGCAGCTTAGGGGTGGGGACAGGCAGCACAGATACGCAGTATTTT
>-|-|TRBV5-8|TRBJ2-3
CASSLRGITDTQYF
TGTGCCAGCAGCTTGAGAGGGATCACAGATACGCAGTATTTT
>TRBD2|few|TRBV6-5|TRBJ2-1
CASSYSSSGGQNEQFF
TGTGCCAGCAGTTACTCCTCTAGCGGGGGCCAAAATGAGCAGTTCTTC
>TRBD2|many|TRBV4-2|TRBJ2-5
CASSHPHTVAGAPETQYF
TGTGCCAGCAGCCATCCCCACACCGTAGCGGGAGCACCAGAGACCCAGTACTTC
>TRBD1|-|TRBV24-1|TRBJ2-7
CATSGTGGNYEQYF
TGTGCCACCAGTGGGACAGGGGGAAACTACGAGCAGTACTTC
>TRBD1|many|TRBV5-1|TRBJ2-7
CASRRVDRENYEQYF
TGCGCCAGCCGGCGGGTGGACAGGGAGAACTACGAGCAGTACTTC
>TRBD1|-|TRBV3-1|TRBJ2-2
CASSPGQGLGTGELFF
TGTGCCAGCAGCCCAGGACAGGGGCTCGGAACCGGGGAGCTGTTTTTT
>TRBD2|many|TRBV20-1|TRBJ2-7
CSARILAGARTEQYF
TGCAGTGCTAGAATACTAGCGGGAGCTCGAACCGAGCAGTACTTC
>-|few|TRBV7-2|TRBJ2-7
CASSSMAGSYEQYF
TGTGCCAGCAGCTCGATGGCTGGGAGCTACGAGCAGTACTTC
>-|few|TRBV25-1|TRBJ1-3
CASSEGAGRNTIYF
TGTGCCAGCAGTGAAGGGGCAGGGCGAAACACCATATATTTT
>-|many|TRBV2|TRBJ1-2
CASSASLYGYTF
TGTGCCAGCAGTGCAAGCCTCTATGGCTACACCTTC
>-|-|TRBV6-5|TRBJ1-2
CASSYSRQGTTSYTF
TGTGCCAGCAGTTACTCGAGGCAGGGAACCACCAGTTACACCTTC
>-|few|TRBV10-2|TRBJ1-5
CASSESDSNQPQHF
TGCGCCAGCAGTGAATCCGACAGCAATCAGCCCCAGCATTTT
>TRBD1|few|TRBV12-3/TRBV12-4|TRBJ1-2
CASSHSRTGVRGYTF
TGTGCCAGCAGTCACAGCAGGACAGGGGTTAGGGGCTACACCTTC
>TRBD1|-|TRBV6-1|TRBJ2-7
CASRRQGVNEQYF
TGTGCCAGCAGGCGACAGGGGGTTAACGAGCAGTACTTC
>-|-|TRBV28|TRBJ2-7
CASRQQGLNEQYF
TGTGCCAGCAGGCAACAGGGTTTGAACGAGCAGTACTTC
>TRBD1|few|TRBV7-3|TRBJ2-2
CASRLKGQGIGELFF
TGTGCCAGCAGACTAAAGGGACAGGGGATCGGGGAGCTGTTTTTT
>-|-|TRBV3-1|TRBJ2-3
CASSQGRGDTQYF
TGTGCCAGCAGCCAAGGGAGAGGAGATACGCAGTATTTT
>TRBD2|-|TRBV10-3|TRBJ2-7
CAIRAGASPYEQYF
TGTGCCATCAGGGCGGGAGCCTCCCCCTACGAGCAGTACTTC
>-|once|TRBV11-2|TRBJ2-7
CASSLMWYEQYF
TGTGCCAGCAGCTTAATGTGGTACGAGCAGTACTTC
>-|few|TRBV28|TRBJ1-2
CASSLGGHNYGYTF
TGTGCCAGCAGTTTAGGGGGACACAACTATGGCTACACCTTC
>-|few|TRBV9|TRBJ2-1
CASTRTAFSYNEQFF
TGTGCCAGCACCAGGACAGCGTTCTCCTACAATGAGCAGTTCTTC
>-|-|TRBV7-6|TRBJ2-7
CASSPQEGPNYEQYF
TGTGCCAGCAGCCCACAGGAGGGGCCAAACTACGAGCAGTACTTC
>-|-|TRBV11-2|TRBJ2-1
CASSWTLYEQFF
TGTGCCAGCAGCTGGACCCTTTACGAGCAGTTCTTC
>TRBD2|-|TRBV2|TRBJ2-1
CASSGLGRTSSRDEQFF
TGTGCCAGCAGTGGGCTTGGACGGACTAGCTCAAGGGATGAGCAGTTCTTC
>TRBD1|few|TRBV28|TRBJ2-3
CATWRQGSIRTDTQYF
TGTGCCACCTGGAGACAGGGATCAATACGCACAGATACGCAGTATTTT
>-|few|TRBV20-1|TRBJ2-1
CSASWGNYNEQFF
TGCAGTGCTAGTTGGGGTAACTACAATGAGCAGTTCTTC
>-|few|TRBV7-9|TRBJ1-3
CASSTRGTSGNTIYF
TGTGCCAGCAGCACGCGAGGGACTTCTGGAAACACCATATATTTT
>TRBD2|-|TRBV11-2|TRBJ2-1
CASSQTSGSLGQFF
TGTGCCAGCAGCCAGACTAGCGGGAGTCTAGGACAGTTCTTC
>-|few|TRBV12-3/TRBV12-4|TRBJ1-1
CASSLRGAEAFF
TGTGCCAGCAGTTTAAGGGGGGCTGAAGCTTTCTTT
>-|many|TRBV5-1|TRBJ1-1
CASSLGGMNTEAFF
TGCGCCAGCAGCTTGGGGGGCATGAACACTGAAGCTTTCTTT